A single sample gave rise to the 8 T cell receptor beta chains below, sequenced in a study of blood T cells in healthy people across ages. Using a J-beta primer mix together with a sample-barcoded 5' primer, a second PCR was run for about 6 to 12 cycles. TCRdb processed the 5' RACE reads anew with MiXCR; each CDR3 protein has one entry. This sample carries 800,000 or so distinct CDR3 sequences, 62% of them seen once, and the ten largest clones take approximately 30%. Sequencing was done on a sample of blood. Receptors were obtained from a man aged 30 to 45 in good health.

This clonotype was recorded a few times. The chain joins TRBV9 to TRBJ1-1; D not resolved. The germline gives CDR1 SGDLS, CDR2 YYNGEE. The ends were cut back, 0 bases at V and 4 bases at J, with 10 bases in the middle. The CDR3 contains 14 residues. This chain's CDR3 is CASSVATDSTEAFF. As DNA, the CDR3 is TGTGCCAGCAGCGTAGCTACCGATAGCACTGAAGCTTTCTTT.

The chain employs TRBV19 and TRBJ2-3, with TRBD2 as a possible D gene (6 bases). Per the germline V gene, CDR1 is LNHDA and CDR2 is SQIVND (reference sequence). This CDR3 region has 17 residues. Trimming shortened V by 10 bases and J by 2 bases, and 25 bases separated the two germline ends. The CDR3 reads CATRPVPRAGSTDTQYF. The CDR3, as DNA: TGTGCCACCAGACCCGTCCCCCGGGCGGGGTCCACAGATACGCAGTATTTT.

The J gene is TRBJ2-7, the V gene TRBV7-9, with D perhaps being TRBD1 or TRBD2 (5 bases each). V was trimmed by 4 bases and J by 1 base, leaving 17 bases between them. The CDR3 loop spans 16 amino acids. The germline V gene has CDR1 SEHNR and CDR2 FQNEAQ (reference sequence). The chain's CDR3 is CASSSNGAIPSYEQYF. The CDR3 DNA sequence: TGTGCCAGCAGCTCCAACGGGGCGATTCCTTCCTACGAGCAGTACTTC.

V and J are TRBV10-3 and TRBJ2-1; perhaps TRBD2 as D (5 bases). The CDR3 consists of 18 residues. Germline V gene data show CDR1 as ENHRY and CDR2 as SYGVKD. V was shortened by 1 base and J by 5 bases, with 21 bases between the two germline ends. DNA for the CDR3: TGTGCCATCAGTGAGTTTTCGGAACCTAGCTCTGGGGACAATGAGCAGTTCTTC. Its protein is CAISEFSEPSSGDNEQFF.

The chain has TRBV20-1 and TRBJ2-1; 15 bases agree with TRBD2. There are 17 residues in the CDR3. V lost 4 bases, J lost 1 base, and 5 bases stayed unmatched. The V gene's germline CDR1 is DFQATT and CDR2 SNEGSKA (reference sequence). The CDR3 spells CSANGLAGGTSYNEQFF. In DNA, the CDR3 is TGCAGTGCTAACGGACTAGCGGGGGGGACTTCCTACAATGAGCAGTTCTTC.

The CDR3 sequence: CSARGGTSRYNEQFF. The CDR3 coding sequence is TGCAGTGCTAGAGGTGGGACTAGCCGATACAATGAGCAGTTCTTC. J is TRBJ2-1 and V is TRBV20-1; TRBD2 agrees at 9 bases. CDR1 DFQATT and CDR2 SNEGSKA come from the germline V gene (reference sequence). Trimming removed 1 base from V and 4 bases from J; junction bases left unmatched: 5. This CDR3 comprises 15 residues.

CDR3 loop: CASSPGDSKETQYF. DNA for the CDR3: TGTGCCAGCAGCCCTGGGGACAGCAAAGAGACCCAGTACTTC. The chain carries TRBV7-8 and TRBJ2-5; TRBD1 matches 7 bases. Germline V gene data show CDR1 as SGHVS and CDR2 as FQNEAQ. The J segment lost 3 bases and the V segment lost 5 bases, leaving 6 bases of the junction unmatched. The CDR3 loop spans 14 amino acids. Full variable domain (remainder filled in from reference TRBV7-8 and TRBJ2-5): GAGVSQSPRYKVAKRGQDVALRCDPISGHVSLFWYQQALGQGPEFLTYFQNEAQLDKSGLPSDRFFAERPEGSVSTLKIQRTQQEDSAVYLCASSPGDSKETQYFGPGTRLLVL.

With regard to this clonotype: A much bigger clone sits one base away, suggesting this may be a read error. This rearrangement joins TRBV7-2 to TRBJ2-1; 8 bases match TRBD1. Judging by the DNA end, TRBJ2-7 fits better; the J call may be wrong. The CDR3 loop spans 17 amino acids. Germline V CDR1 and CDR2: SGHTA, FQGNSA. CDR3 loop: CASSSQWSGGMYNEQYF. Here the CDR3 DNA reads TGTGCCAGCAGCTCCCAGTGGTCAGGGGGCATGTACAATGAGCAGTACTTC.